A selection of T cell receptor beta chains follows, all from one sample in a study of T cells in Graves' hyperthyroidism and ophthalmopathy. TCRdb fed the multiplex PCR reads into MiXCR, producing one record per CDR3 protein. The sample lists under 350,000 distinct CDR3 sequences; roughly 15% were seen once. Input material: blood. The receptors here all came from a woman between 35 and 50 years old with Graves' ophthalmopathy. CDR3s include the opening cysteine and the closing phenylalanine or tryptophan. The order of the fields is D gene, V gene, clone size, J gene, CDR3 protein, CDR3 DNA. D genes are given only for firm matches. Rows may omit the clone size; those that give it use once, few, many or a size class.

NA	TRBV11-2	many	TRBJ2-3	CASSGVKRKGNTQYF	TGTGCCAGCAGTGGGGTCAAGCGAAAAGGAAATACGCAGTATTTT
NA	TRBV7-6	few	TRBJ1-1	CASSLANPGWGRANTEAFF	TGTGCCAGCAGCTTAGCTAATCCCGGTTGGGGGCGCGCGAACACTGAAGCTTTCTTT
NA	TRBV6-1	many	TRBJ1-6	CASRRDSPLHF	TGTGCCAGCAGGCGGGATTCACCCCTCCACTTT
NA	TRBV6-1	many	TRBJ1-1	CASSGSWVWAEAFF	TGTGCCAGCAGTGGCAGCTGGGTTTGGGCTGAAGCTTTCTTT
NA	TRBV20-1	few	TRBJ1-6	CSARAEGDSPLHF	TGCAGTGCTAGGGCCGAAGGGGACTCACCCCTCCACTTT
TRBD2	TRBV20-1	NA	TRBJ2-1	CSAEPRTSGSELSSYNEQFF	TGCAGTGCCGAACCAAGGACTAGCGGGAGCGAATTAAGCTCCTACAATGAGCAGTTCTTC
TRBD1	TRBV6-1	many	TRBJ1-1	CASSGRGQGTTGTEAFF	TGTGCCAGCAGTGGGAGGGGACAGGGGACCACTGGGACTGAAGCTTTCTTT
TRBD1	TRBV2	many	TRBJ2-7	CASRGTGAGEQYF	TGTGCCAGCAGGGGGACAGGGGCGGGCGAGCAGTACTTC
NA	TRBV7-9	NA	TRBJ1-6	CASSGGVGNSPLHF	TGTGCCAGCAGCGGGGGGGTGGGAAATTCACCCCTCCACTTT
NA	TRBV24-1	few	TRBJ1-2	CATSDSSRDGYTF	TGTGCCACCAGTGATTCCAGTCGGGATGGCTACACCTTC
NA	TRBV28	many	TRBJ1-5	CASRLRWQPQHF	TGTGCCAGCAGGCTCAGGTGGCAGCCCCAGCATTTT
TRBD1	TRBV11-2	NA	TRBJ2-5	CASSLAGTAQETQYF	TGTGCCAGCAGCTTGGCCGGGACAGCCCAAGAGACCCAGTACTTC
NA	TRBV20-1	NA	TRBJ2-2	CSVPNRGTGGGGELFF	TGCAGTGTCCCAAACCGGGGGACTGGAGGTGGCGGGGAGCTGTTTTTT
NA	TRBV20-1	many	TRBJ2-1	CSANSGGSSYNEQFF	TGCAGTGCTAATAGCGGCGGAAGCTCCTACAATGAGCAGTTCTTC
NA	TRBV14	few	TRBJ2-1	CASSPSARSGRGRSEQFF	TGTGCCAGCAGCCCGAGTGCTCGCTCTGGGAGGGGGCGGAGTGAGCAGTTCTTC
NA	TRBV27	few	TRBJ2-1	CASSFVWGNNEQFF	TGTGCCAGCAGTTTTGTGTGGGGAAACAATGAGCAGTTCTTC
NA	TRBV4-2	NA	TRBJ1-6	CASSPDSNSPLHF	TGTGCCAGCAGCCCGGACAGTAATTCACCCCTCCACTTT
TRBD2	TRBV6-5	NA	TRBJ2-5	CASSYSGGAETQYF	TGTGCCAGCAGTTATAGCGGGGGGGCCGAGACCCAGTACTTC
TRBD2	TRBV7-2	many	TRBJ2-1	CASSALAGSYNEQFF	TGTGCCAGCAGCGCCCTAGCGGGGTCTTACAATGAGCAGTTCTTC
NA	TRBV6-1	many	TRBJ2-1	CARALTSSYNEQFF	TGTGCCAGGGCACTTACAAGCTCCTACAATGAGCAGTTCTTC
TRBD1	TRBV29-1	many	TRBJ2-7	CSVGMTGGRYEQYF	TGCAGCGTTGGGATGACAGGGGGTCGCTACGAGCAGTACTTC
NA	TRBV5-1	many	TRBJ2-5	CASSLRGDYQETQYF	TGCGCCAGCAGCTTGCGAGGGGACTACCAAGAGACCCAGTACTTC
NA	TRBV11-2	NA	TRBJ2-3	CASRGPSTDTQYF	TGTGCCAGTCGGGGACCGAGCACAGATACGCAGTATTTT
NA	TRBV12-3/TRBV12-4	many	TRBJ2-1	CASSSRGLGGYNEQFF	TGTGCCAGCAGTTCAAGAGGGCTAGGAGGTTACAATGAGCAGTTCTTC
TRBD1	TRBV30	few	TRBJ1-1	CAWSGDRGHTEAFF	TGTGCCTGGTCGGGGGACAGGGGGCACACTGAAGCTTTCTTT
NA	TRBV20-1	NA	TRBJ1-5	CSASLGNQPQHF	TGCAGTGCTAGTTTGGGCAATCAGCCCCAGCATTTT
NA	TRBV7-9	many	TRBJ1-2	CASSPGESYYYGYTF	TGTGCCAGCAGCCCTGGCGAAAGCTATTACTATGGCTACACCTTC
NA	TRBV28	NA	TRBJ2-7	CASSLVRNFYEQYF	TGTGCCAGCAGTTTGGTACGAAACTTCTACGAGCAGTACTTC
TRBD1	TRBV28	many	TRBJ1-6	CASSTHYRDRDHSPLHF	TGTGCCAGCAGTACACATTACCGGGACAGGGATCATTCACCCCTCCACTTT
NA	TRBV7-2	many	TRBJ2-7	CASSLNSGSINEQYF	TGTGCCAGCAGCTTAAATTCGGGATCTATTAACGAGCAGTACTTC
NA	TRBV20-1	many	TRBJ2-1	CSARGQDSSYNEQFF	TGCAGTGCTAGAGGTCAGGACAGCTCCTACAATGAGCAGTTCTTC
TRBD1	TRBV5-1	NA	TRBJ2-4	CASSLTTGAKNIQYF	TGCGCCAGCAGCCTGACGACAGGGGCTAAAAACATTCAGTACTTC
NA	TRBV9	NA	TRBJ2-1	CASSVDRRSSEQFF	TGTGCCAGCAGCGTCGACCGACGCAGCAGTGAGCAGTTCTTC
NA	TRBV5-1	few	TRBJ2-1	CASSPGGTGQYNEQFF	TGCGCCAGCAGTCCGGGGGGGACAGGGCAATACAATGAGCAGTTCTTC
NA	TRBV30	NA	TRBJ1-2	CAWSQPTTGPINYGYTF	TGTGCCTGGAGCCAACCCACCACGGGGCCAATTAACTATGGCTACACCTTC
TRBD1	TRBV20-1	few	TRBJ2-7	CSAIQSDRAHEQYF	TGCAGTGCTATCCAATCCGACAGGGCTCACGAGCAGTACTTC
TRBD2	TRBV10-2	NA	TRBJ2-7	CASVGAREEAYEQYF	TGCGCCAGCGTAGGGGCCCGGGAGGAAGCCTACGAGCAGTACTTC
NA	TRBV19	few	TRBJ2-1	CASSSRNLTVRYNEQFF	TGTGCCAGTAGTTCTCGGAACCTGACAGTGAGGTACAATGAGCAGTTCTTC
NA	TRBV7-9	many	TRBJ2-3	CASSLTADTQYF	TGTGCCAGCAGCTTAACCGCAGATACGCAGTATTTT
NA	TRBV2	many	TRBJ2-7	CASSENGLIYEQYF	TGTGCCAGCAGCGAGAACGGACTCATATACGAGCAGTACTTC
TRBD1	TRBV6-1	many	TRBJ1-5	CASSKPGQGAWGNQPQHF	TGTGCCAGCAGTAAGCCGGGACAGGGGGCTTGGGGCAATCAGCCCCAGCATTTT
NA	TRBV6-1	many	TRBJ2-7	CASSAILAGEQYF	TGTGCCAGCAGTGCAATACTAGCTGGCGAGCAGTACTTC
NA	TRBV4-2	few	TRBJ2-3	CASSQAGLSRDTQYF	TGTGCCAGCAGCCAAGCTGGACTATCCCGAGATACGCAGTATTTT
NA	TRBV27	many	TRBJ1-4	CASSLQLNEKLFF	TGTGCCAGCAGTTTACAGCTTAATGAAAAACTGTTTTTT
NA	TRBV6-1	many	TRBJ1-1	CASSEVRGSTEAFF	TGTGCCAGCAGTGAAGTTCGAGGGAGCACTGAAGCTTTCTTT
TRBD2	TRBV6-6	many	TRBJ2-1	CASSYGPSGGYNEQFF	TGTGCCAGCAGTTACGGGCCCAGCGGGGGTTACAATGAGCAGTTCTTC
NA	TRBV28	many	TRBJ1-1	CASSRTGVNTEAFF	TGTGCCAGCAGTCGAACCGGGGTGAACACTGAAGCTTTCTTT
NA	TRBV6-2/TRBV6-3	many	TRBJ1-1	CASSPRWGDTEAFF	TGTGCCAGCAGTCCACGATGGGGTGACACTGAAGCTTTCTTT
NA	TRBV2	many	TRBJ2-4	CASREETGRGKNIQYF	TGTGCCAGCAGGGAAGAAACAGGAAGGGGCAAAAACATTCAGTACTTC
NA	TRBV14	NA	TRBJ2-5	CASSQRGPRAQYF	TGTGCCAGCAGCCAGCGGGGGCCGCGGGCCCAGTACTTC
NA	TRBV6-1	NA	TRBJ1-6	CASSRGQSSYNSPLHF	TGTGCCAGCAGCCGCGGACAGAGCTCCTATAATTCACCCCTCCACTTT
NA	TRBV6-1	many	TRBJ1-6	CARGHLTPLHF	TGTGCCAGGGGACATTTGACACCCCTCCACTTT
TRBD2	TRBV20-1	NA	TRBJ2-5	CSAGREVETQYF	TGCAGTGCGGGGCGGGAGGTGGAGACCCAGTACTTC
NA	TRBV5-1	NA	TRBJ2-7	CASSPVFTSTYEQYF	TGCGCCAGCAGCCCCGTCTTTACCTCAACCTACGAGCAGTACTTC
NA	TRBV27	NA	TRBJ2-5	CASSLRSSWSFKETQYF	TGTGCCAGCAGTCTCCGGTCCTCCTGGTCCTTTAAGGAGACCCAGTACTTC
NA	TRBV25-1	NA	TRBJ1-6	CASSDAGAVSPLHF	TGTGCCAGCAGTGATGCGGGGGCCGTTTCACCCCTCCACTTT
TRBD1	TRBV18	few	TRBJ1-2	CASSPTQGARGNYGYTF	TGTGCCAGCTCACCAACCCAGGGGGCAAGGGGCAACTATGGCTACACCTTC